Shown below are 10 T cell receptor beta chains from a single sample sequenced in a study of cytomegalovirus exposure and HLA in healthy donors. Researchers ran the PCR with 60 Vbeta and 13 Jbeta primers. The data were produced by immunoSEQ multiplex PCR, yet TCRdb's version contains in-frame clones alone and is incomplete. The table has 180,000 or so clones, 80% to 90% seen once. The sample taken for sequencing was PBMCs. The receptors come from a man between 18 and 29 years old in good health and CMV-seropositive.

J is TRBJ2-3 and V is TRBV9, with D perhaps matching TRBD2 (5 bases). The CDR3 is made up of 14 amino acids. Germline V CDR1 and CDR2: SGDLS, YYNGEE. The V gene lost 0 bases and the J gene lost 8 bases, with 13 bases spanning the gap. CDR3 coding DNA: TGTGCCAGCAGCGTAGGGCTCCGGGATGGTACGCAGTATTTT. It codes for CASSVGLRDGTQYF. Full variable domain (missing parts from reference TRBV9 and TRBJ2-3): DSGVTQTPKHLITATGQRVTLRCSPRSGDLSVYWYQQSLDQGLQFLIQYYNGEERAKGNILERFSAQQFPDLHSELNLSSLELGDSALYFCASSVGLRDGTQYFGPGTRLTVL.

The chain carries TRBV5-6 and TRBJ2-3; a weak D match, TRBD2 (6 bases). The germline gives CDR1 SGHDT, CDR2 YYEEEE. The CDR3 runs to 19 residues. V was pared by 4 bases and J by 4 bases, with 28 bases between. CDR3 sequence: CASSGVASGVPHTPDTQYF. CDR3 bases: TGTGCCAGCAGCGGGGTCGCTTCGGGAGTCCCCCACACGCCAGATACGCAGTATTTT.

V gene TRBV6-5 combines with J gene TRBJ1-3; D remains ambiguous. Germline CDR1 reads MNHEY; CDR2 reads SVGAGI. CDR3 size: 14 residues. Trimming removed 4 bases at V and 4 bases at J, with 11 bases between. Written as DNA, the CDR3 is TGTGCCAGCAGTTCCGTCCCCCAGGGAAACACCATATATTTT. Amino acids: CASSSVPQGNTIYF.

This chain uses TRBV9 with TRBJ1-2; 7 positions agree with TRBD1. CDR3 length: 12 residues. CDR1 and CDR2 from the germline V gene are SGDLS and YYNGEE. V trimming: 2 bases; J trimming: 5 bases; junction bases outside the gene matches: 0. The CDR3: CASSVTGYGYTF. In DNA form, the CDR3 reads TGTGCCAGCAGCGTGACAGGGTATGGCTACACCTTC.

Here the CDR3 reads CASSIVSSGGIGVYNEQFF. DNA for the CDR3: TGTGCCAGTAGTATAGTGTCTAGCGGGGGCATCGGAGTTTACAATGAGCAGTTCTTC. The gene calls are TRBV19 and TRBJ2-1; TRBD2 agrees at 10 bases. The V segment lost 1 base and the J segment 4 bases; nucleotides outside the gene matches: 13. The length of the CDR3 is 19 residues. The germline CDR1 and CDR2 sequences are LNHDA and SQIVND (reference sequence). Looking up the rest from reference TRBV19 and TRBJ2-1 gives the full variable domain: DGGITQSPKYLFRKEGQNVTLSCEQNLNHDAMYWYRQDPGQGLRLIYYSQIVNDFQKGDIAEGYSVSREKKESFPLTVTSAQKNPTAFYLCASSIVSSGGIGVYNEQFFGPGTRLTVL.

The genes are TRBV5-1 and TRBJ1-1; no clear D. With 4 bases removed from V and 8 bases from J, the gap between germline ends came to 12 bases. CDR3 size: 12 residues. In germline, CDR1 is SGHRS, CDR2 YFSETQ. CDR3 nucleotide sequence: TGCGCCAGCAGCCCCGACAATCTAGAAGCTTTCTTT. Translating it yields CASSPDNLEAFF. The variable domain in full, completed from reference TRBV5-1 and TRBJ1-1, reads KAGVTQTPRYLIKTRGQQVTLSCSPISGHRSVSWYQQTPGQGLQFLFEYFSETQRNKGNFPGRFSGRQFSNSRSEMNVSTLELGDSALYLCASSPDNLEAFFGQGTRLTVV.

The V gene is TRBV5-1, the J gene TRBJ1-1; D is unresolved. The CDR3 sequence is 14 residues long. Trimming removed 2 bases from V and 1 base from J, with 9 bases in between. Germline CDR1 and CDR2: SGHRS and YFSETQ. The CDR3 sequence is CASSLGAGNTEAFF. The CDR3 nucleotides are TGCGCCAGCAGCTTAGGCGCGGGGAACACTGAAGCTTTCTTT.

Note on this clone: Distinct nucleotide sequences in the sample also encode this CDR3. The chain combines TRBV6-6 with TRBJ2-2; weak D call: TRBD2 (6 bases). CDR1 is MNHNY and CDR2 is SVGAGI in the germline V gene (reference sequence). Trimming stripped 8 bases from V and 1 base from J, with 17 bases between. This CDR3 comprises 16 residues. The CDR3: CASRQKRALNTGELFF. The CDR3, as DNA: TGTGCCAGCCGGCAGAAGCGGGCCCTGAACACCGGGGAGCTGTTTTTT.

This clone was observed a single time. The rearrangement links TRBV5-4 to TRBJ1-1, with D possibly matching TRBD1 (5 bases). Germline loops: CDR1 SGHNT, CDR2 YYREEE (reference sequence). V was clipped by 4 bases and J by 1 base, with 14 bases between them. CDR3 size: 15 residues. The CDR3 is CASSPFGAANTEAFF. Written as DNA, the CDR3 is TGTGCCAGCAGCCCCTTTGGGGCGGCGAACACTGAAGCTTTCTTT.

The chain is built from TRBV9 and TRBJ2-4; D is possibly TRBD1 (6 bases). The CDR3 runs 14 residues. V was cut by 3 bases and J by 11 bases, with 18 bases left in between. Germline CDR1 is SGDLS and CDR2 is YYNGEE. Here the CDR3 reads CASSATGVGSVQYF. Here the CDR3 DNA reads TGTGCCAGCAGCGCGACAGGAGTCGGTTCGGTTCAGTACTTC.